Sequencing of this T cell receptor (beta chain) was carried out in a study of blood T cell repertoires in COVID-19. The CDR3 loop spans 14 amino acids. Germline lookup yields CDR1 KGHDR and CDR2 SFDVKD. Deletions cut 2 bases from V and 7 bases from J, with 11 bases between. Profiled with immunoSEQ multiplex PCR; TCRdb holds only in-frame clones, not every one. The sample contains roughly 420,000 clones, roughly 88% of which appear only once. In its sample, this clone was seen once. This receptor was obtained from a woman under 40 with acute COVID-19. The chain links TRBV24-1 to TRBJ1-5, with D tentatively TRBD1 (5 bases). Sequences were obtained from PBMCs or T cells enriched from blood (not recorded which). For the CDR3, the DNA is TGTGCCACCAGTGATTCGGGGGGGAGACAGCCCCAGCATTTT. It codes for CATSDSGGRQPQHF.